The entry below describes one T cell receptor (beta chain). This clonotype was recorded at least ten times. Its antigen is still unknown. One base away there is no much larger clone; base qualities are not given. The sequencing machine was an Illumina HiSeq 2500. Quantitative 5'-RACE with molecular barcodes was used to prepare TCR beta libraries. Per the authors' processing: To identify disease-linked TCR variants, a new computational method was used, one built on a probabilistic model of VDJ rearrangement. TCRdb reworked the public reads: Q25 trimming with fastp, MiXCR clone assembly, productive beta chains retained. Merged by CDR3 protein, the rows form single entries marked with the most common genes and DNA. Here the V and J calls rest on TCRdb's processing, not on the authors' analysis. The sample records fewer than 550,000 distinct CDR3 sequences, roughly 5.3% of which are singletons. The ten top clones hold roughly 3.5% of the sample.

V is shortened by 8 bases, J by 0 bases, and the region joining them spans 8 bases. CDR1 WSHSY and CDR2 SAAADI are derived from the germline V gene. The CDR3 numbers 14 residues from cysteine through phenylalanine. Only the CDR3 DNA stays, 42 bases, in frame from base 1. This specimen comes from a study of CD8 T cells in ankylosing spondylitis (TCRdb year 2017). Looking at the study overall: T cell receptor beta repertoires were profiled in healthy donors and ankylosing spondylitis patients so that disease-linked TCR variants could be found. The full study cohort was made up of approximately 27 ankylosing spondylitis patients and over 90 healthy donors. Peripheral blood was sampled, and synovial fluid was additionally collected from ankylosing spondylitis patients.

Summary of the overall study and its limitations: A CD8+ phenotype was shown by the disease-linked clones, which were found at relatively low frequencies in peripheral blood. A TCR beta motif of roughly 8 highly homologous amino acid variants appeared characteristic of blood from ankylosing spondylitis patients. Some motif variants had previously been reported in the synovial fluid and blood of reactive arthritis patients, which suggests shared mechanisms of disease initiation. According to the report, matched synovial fluid samples from ankylosing spondylitis patients were significantly enriched for the disease-linked clones.

The chain is encoded by TRBV10-2 joined to TRBJ1-6; the D gene is not confidently resolved. The sequence derives from a male donor with ankylosing spondylitis. The sequenced sample consisted of blood, either unsorted or a sorted T cell fraction (not recorded which). The DNA sequence is TGCGCCAGCTGGCGGAACTCCTATAATTCACCCCTCCACTTT. This yields the protein CASWRNSYNSPLHF.